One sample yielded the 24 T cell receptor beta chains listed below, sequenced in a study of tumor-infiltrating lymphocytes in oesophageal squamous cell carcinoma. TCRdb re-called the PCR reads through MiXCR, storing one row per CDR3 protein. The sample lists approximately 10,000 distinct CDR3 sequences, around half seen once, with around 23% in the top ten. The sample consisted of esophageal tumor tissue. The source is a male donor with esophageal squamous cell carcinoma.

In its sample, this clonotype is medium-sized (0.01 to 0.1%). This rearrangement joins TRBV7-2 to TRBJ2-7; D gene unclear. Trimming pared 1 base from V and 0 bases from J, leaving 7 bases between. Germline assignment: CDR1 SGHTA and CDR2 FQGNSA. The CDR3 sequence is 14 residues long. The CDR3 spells CASSLVASSYEQYF. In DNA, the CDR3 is TGTGCCAGCAGCTTAGTGGCCAGCTCCTACGAGCAGTACTTC. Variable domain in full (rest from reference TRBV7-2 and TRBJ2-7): GAGVSQSPSNKVTEKGKDVELRCDPISGHTALYWYRQSLGQGLEFLIYFQGNSAPDKSGLPSDRFSAERTGGSVSTLTIQRTQQEDSAVYLCASSLVASSYEQYFGPGTRLTVT.

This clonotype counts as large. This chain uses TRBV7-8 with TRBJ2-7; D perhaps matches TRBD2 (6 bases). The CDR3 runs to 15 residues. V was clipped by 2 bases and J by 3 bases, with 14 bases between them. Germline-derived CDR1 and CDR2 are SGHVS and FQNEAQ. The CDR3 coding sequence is TGTGCCAGCAGCTTAAGTCGGAGGGGTGGCTACGAGCAGTACTTC. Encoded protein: CASSLSRRGGYEQYF. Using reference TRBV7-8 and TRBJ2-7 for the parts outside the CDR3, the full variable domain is GAGVSQSPRYKVAKRGQDVALRCDPISGHVSLFWYQQALGQGPEFLTYFQNEAQLDKSGLPSDRFFAERPEGSVSTLKIQRTQQEDSAVYLCASSLSRRGGYEQYFGPGTRLTVT.

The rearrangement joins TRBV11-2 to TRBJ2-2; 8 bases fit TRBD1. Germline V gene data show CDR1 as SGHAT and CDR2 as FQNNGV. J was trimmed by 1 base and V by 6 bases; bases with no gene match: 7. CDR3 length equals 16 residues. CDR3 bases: TGTGCCAGCAGTTCTCCGGGACAGGTGAACACCGGGGAGCTGTTTTTT. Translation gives CASSSPGQVNTGELFF.

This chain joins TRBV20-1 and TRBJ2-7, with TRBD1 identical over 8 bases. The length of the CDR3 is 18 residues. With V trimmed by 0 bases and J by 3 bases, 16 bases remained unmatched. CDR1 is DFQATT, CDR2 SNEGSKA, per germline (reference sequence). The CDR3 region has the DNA TGCAGTGCTAGAGATTACCAGAGAGGACAGGGTAAGGTCTACGAGCAGTACTTC. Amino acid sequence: CSARDYQRGQGKVYEQYF.

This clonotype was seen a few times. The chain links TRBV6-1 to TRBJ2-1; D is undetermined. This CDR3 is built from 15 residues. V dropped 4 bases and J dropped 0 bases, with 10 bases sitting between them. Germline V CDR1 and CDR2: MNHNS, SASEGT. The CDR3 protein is CASSVDPSSYNEQFF. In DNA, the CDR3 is TGTGCCAGCAGTGTTGACCCGAGCTCCTACAATGAGCAGTTCTTC.

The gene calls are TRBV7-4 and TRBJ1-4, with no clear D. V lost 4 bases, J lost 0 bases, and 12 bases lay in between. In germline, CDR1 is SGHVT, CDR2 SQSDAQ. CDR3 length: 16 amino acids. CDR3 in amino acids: CASSCPKTATNEKLFF. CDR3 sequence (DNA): TGTGCCAGCAGCTGTCCCAAGACTGCAACTAATGAAAAACTGTTTTTT.

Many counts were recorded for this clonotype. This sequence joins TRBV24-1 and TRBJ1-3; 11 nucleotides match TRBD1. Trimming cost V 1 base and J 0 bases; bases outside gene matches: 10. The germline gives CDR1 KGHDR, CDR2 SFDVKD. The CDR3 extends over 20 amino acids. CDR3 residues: CATSDFSGTGGLYSGNTIYF. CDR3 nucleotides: TGTGCCACCAGTGATTTTTCCGGGACAGGGGGGCTATACTCTGGAAACACCATATATTTT.

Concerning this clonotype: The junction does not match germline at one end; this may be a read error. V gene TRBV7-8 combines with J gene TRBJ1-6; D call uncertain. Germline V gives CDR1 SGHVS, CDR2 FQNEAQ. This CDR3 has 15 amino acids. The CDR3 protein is CASSPRREPRYEQYF. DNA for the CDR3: TGTGCCAGCAGCCCCCGGCGGGAGCCCCGCTACGAGCAGTACTTT.

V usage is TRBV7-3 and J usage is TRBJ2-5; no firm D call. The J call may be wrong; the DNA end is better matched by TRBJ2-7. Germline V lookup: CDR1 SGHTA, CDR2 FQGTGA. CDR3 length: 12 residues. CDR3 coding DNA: TGTGCCAGCAGCACATCAAACTACGAGCAGTACTTC. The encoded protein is CASSTSNYEQYF.

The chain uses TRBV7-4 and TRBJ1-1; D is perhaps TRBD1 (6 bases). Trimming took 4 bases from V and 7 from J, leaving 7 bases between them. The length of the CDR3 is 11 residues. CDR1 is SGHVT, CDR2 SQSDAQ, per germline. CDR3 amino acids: CASSWDNEAFF. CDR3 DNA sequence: TGTGCCAGCAGCTGGGACAATGAAGCTTTCTTT.

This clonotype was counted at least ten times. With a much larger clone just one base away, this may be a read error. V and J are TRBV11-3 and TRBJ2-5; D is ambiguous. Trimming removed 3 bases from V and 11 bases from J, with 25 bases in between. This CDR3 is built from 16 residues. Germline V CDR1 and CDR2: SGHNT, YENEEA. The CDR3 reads CASSLRVGLRHNEQYF. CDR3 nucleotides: TGTGCCAGCAGCTTGCGCGTCGGGTTACGGCACAATGAGCAGTACTTC.

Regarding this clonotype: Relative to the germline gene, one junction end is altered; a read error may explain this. CDR3 sequence (DNA): TGTGCTAGCAGCCCGACTTCGGGGCCTTTCGGTAATGAGCAGTTCTTC. As protein: CASSPTSGPFGNEQFF. The V gene is TRBV7-7, the J gene TRBJ2-5; D may be TRBD1 or TRBD2 (5 bases each). The closer fit of TRBJ2-1 to the DNA end suggests the J call may be wrong. Looked up from germline, CDR1 is SSHAT and CDR2 is FNYEAQ (reference sequence). This CDR3 is built from 16 residues.

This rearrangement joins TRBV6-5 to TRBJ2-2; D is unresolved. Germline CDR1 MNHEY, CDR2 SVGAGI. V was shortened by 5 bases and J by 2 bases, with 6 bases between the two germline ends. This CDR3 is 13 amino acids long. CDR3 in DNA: TGTGCCAGCAGTGACCATAACACCGGGGAGCTGTTTTTT. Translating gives CASSDHNTGELFF.

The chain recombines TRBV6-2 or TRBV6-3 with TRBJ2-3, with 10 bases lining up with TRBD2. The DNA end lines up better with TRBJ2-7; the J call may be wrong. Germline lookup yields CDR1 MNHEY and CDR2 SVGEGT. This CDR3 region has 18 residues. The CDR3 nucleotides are TGTGCCAGCAGTGAATCGGGGGGGGTCCTAGCGGGAGACTACGAGCAGTACTTC. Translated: CASSESGGVLAGDYEQYF.

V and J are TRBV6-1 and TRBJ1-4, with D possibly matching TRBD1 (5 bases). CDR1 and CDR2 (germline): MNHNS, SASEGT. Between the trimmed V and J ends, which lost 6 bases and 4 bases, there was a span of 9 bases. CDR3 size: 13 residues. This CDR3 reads CASRGALNEKLFF. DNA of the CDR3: TGTGCCAGCAGAGGGGCCCTTAATGAAAAACTGTTTTTT.

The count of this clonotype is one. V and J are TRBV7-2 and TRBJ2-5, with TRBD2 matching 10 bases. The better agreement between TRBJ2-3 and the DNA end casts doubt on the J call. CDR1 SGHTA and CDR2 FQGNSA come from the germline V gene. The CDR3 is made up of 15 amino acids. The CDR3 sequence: CASSLSGRAWNTQYF. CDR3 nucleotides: TGTGCCAGCAGCTTAAGCGGGAGGGCGTGGAATACGCAGTATTTT.

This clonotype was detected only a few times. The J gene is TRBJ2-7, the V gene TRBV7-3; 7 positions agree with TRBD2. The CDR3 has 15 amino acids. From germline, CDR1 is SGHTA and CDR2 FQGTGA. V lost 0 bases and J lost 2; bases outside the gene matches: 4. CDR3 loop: CASSLTGEGAYEQYF. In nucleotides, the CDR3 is TGTGCCAGCAGCTTAACGGGGGAGGGAGCCTACGAGCAGTACTTC.

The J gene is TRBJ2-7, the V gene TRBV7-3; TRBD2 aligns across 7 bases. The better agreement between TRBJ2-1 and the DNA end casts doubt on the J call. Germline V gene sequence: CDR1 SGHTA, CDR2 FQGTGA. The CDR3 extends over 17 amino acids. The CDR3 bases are TGTGCCAGCAGCTTAATCGGCGGGAGTGTACAGGAAAATGAGCAGTTCTTC. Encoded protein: CASSLIGGSVQENEQFF.

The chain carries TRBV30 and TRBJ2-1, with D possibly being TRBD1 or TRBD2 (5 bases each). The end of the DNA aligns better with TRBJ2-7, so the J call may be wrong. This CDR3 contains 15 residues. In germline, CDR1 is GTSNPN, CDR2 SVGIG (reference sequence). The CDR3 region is CAWSMPGPKFDEQYF. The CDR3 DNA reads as TGTGCCTGGAGTATGCCGGGACCAAAGTTCGACGAGCAGTACTTC.

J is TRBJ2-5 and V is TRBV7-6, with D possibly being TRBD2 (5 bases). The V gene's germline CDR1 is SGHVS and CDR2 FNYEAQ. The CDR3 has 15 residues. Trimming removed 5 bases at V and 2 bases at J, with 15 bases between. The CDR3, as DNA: TGTGCCAGCAGCCCCCAGGCAGGAGGTCAAGAGACCCAGTACTTC. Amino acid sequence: CASSPQAGGQETQYF.

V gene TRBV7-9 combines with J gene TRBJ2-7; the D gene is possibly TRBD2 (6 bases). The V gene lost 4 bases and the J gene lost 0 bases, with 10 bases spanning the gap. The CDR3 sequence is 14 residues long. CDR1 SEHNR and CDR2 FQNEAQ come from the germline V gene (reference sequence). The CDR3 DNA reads TGTGCCAGCAGCTCCCGGGAGCGCTCCTACGAGCAGTACTTC. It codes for CASSSRERSYEQYF.

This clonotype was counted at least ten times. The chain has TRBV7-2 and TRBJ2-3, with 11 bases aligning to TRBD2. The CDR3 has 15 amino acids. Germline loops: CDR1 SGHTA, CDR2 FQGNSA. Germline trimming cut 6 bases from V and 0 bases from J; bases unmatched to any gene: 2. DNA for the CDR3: TGTGCCAGCAGGCGGACTAGCGGGAGCACAGATACGCAGTATTTT. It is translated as CASRRTSGSTDTQYF.

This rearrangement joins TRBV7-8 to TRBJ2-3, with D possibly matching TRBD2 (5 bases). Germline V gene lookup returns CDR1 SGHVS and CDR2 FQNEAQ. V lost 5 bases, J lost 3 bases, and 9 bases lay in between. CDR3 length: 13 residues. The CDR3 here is CASSTLGTDTQYF. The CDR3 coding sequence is TGTGCCAGCAGCACACTAGGGACAGATACGCAGTATTTT.

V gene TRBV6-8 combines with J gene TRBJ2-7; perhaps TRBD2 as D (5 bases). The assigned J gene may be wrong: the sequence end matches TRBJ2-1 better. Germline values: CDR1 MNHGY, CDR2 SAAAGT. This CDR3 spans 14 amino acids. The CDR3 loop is CASSPDYSYNEQFF. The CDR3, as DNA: TGTGCCAGCAGTCCCGACTACTCCTACAATGAGCAGTTCTTC.